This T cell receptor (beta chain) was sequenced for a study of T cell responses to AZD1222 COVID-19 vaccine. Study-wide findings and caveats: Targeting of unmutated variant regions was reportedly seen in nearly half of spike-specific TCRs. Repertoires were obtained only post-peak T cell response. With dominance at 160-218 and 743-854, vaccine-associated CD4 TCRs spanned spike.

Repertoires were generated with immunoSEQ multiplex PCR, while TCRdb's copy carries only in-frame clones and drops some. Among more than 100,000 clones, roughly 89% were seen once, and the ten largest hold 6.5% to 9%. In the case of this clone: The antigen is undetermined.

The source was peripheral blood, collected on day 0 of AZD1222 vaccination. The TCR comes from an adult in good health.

The CDR3 DNA reads TGTGCCAGCAGAGGACAGGCGACTGAAGCTTTCTTT. Translated: CASRGQATEAFF. The rearrangement joins TRBV12-3 or TRBV12-4 to TRBJ1-1, with 7 nucleotides matching TRBD1. J gave up 5 bases and V 6 bases, and 3 bases lay outside the gene matches. This CDR3 comprises 12 residues.